This T cell receptor beta chain was found in a study of Ad26.COV2.S vaccination and SARS-CoV-2 variants. The CDR3 runs 16 residues. Germline assignment: CDR1 GTSNPN and CDR2 SVGIG (reference sequence). V lost 0 bases, J lost 0 bases, and 12 bases lay in between. The repertoire was sequenced with immunoSEQ multiplex PCR; TCRdb's copy has only in-frame clones and lacks some. The sample holds about 410,000 clones, approximately 90% seen once. As to treatment: about 20 received Ad26.COV2.S at low or high dose, single or two shots; 5 received placebo; per-sample allocation not given. Each sample was drawn 63 days after the first injection (of vaccine or placebo).

The specimen comprised peripheral blood, sampled in a trial of Ad26.COV2.S vaccine versus placebo. The chain has TRBV30 and TRBJ1-3; D gene uncertain. The receptor was isolated from a person between 18 and 65 years old who received the Ad26.COV2.S COVID-19 vaccine or a placebo. The CDR3 bases are TGTGCCTGGAGTGTAGTATGGCGATCCTCTGGAAACACCATATATTTT. Translated: CAWSVVWRSSGNTIYF.